This T cell receptor (beta chain) was obtained from a study of blood T cell repertoires in COVID-19. At the level of the study: COVID-19 samples from acute and convalescent phases originated in the United States, Italy and Spain. T cells, B-cell-depleted T cells, or PBMCs provided the cDNA or gDNA that served as material.

The authors' processing: Researchers report that nucleated cell counts were estimated from reference gene primer amplification. Here immunoSEQ multiplex PCR was the method, and the copy in TCRdb shows in-frame clones only, minus some. V, J and clone size were drawn from that table, and D and trimming were deduced from the DNA. Among roughly 230,000 clones listed, 65% to 85% were seen once. The CDR3 is 18 amino acids. The V and J ends lost 0 bases and 0 bases respectively, with 15 bases between them. This clone is a singleton in its sample. This chain links TRBV5-3 with TRBJ2-2, with TRBD1 as a possible D gene (6 bases). TRBV5-3 is classed as an ORF, of uncertain function. Sequences were obtained from peripheral blood. This clonotype was sampled from an elderly woman with acute or convalescent COVID-19. The CDR3 DNA reads TGTGCCAGAAGCTTGGGTTTTCCGGCAGGGGCGAACACCGGGGAGCTGTTTTTT. Translated: CARSLGFPAGANTGELFF.